Listed below are T cell receptor beta chains from one sample, sequenced in a study of Ad26.COV2.S vaccination and SARS-CoV-2 variants. The data were produced by immunoSEQ multiplex PCR, yet TCRdb's version contains in-frame clones alone and is incomplete. The sample holds a few hundred thousand clones; around 90% are singletons and the top ten take around 3.6%. The source was peripheral blood, collected in a trial of Ad26.COV2.S vaccine versus placebo. Receptors were obtained from a person aged 18-60 years who received the Ad26.COV2.S COVID-19 vaccine or a placebo. Both conserved end residues are part of each CDR3. A D gene is named only where the DNA matches it firmly. Rows may omit the clone size; those that give it use once, few, many or a size class.

len	d_gene	v_gene	abundance	j_gene	CDR3nt	CDR3aa
13	NA	TRBV24-1	once	TRBJ2-2	TGTGCCACCTCATCTTCAGGGGCCGGGGAGCTGTTTTTT	CATSSSGAGELFF
15	TRBD2	TRBV7-2	NA	TRBJ2-1	TGTGCCAGCACCTATTTAGCGGGGGGGCGGAATGAGCAGTTCTTC	CASTYLAGGRNEQFF
17	TRBD1	TRBV7-8	NA	TRBJ1-6	TGTGCCAGCAGCCGCGGGGTACAGGGGAGGTATAATTCACCCCTCCACTTT	CASSRGVQGRYNSPLHF
15	TRBD2	TRBV6-5	NA	TRBJ2-2	TGTGCCAGCAAGACTAGCGGGGGAGAACTAGGGGAGCTGTTTTTT	CASKTSGGELGELFF
15	NA	TRBV5-1	NA	TRBJ1-6	TGCGCCAGCAGCTCCCGGACAGATAATAATTCACCCCTCCACTTT	CASSSRTDNNSPLHF
13	NA	TRBV5-4	NA	TRBJ2-1	TGTGCCATCCCCGGTGAAGAAAACAATGAGCAGTTCTTC	CAIPGEENNEQFF
13	NA	TRBV30	NA	TRBJ2-3	TGTGCCTTGGACAGCGGGGCCACAGATACGCAGTATTTT	CALDSGATDTQYF
16	NA	TRBV7-9	NA	TRBJ1-1	TGTGCCAGCAGCTTAGATCCGGGGATTGAGAACACTGAAGCTTTCTTT	CASSLDPGIENTEAFF
15	NA	TRBV7-3	NA	TRBJ2-5	TGTGCCAGCAGCCCCACCGGCGAGATCCAAGAGACCCAGTACTTC	CASSPTGEIQETQYF
12	NA	TRBV7-9	once	TRBJ2-7	TGTGCCAGCAGTGCAGGGGCCTACGAGCAGTACTTC	CASSAGAYEQYF
16	NA	TRBV9	NA	TRBJ2-3	TGTGCCAGCAGCGCCGGGCAGGCGGCTAGCACAGATACGCAGTATTTT	CASSAGQAASTDTQYF
15	TRBD1	TRBV29-1	NA	TRBJ2-7	TGCAGCGTTGAAGATCCGGGACAGGGTTCCCACGAGCAGTACTTC	CSVEDPGQGSHEQYF
14	TRBD1	TRBV9	once	TRBJ1-1	TGTGCCAGCAGCGGGGACAGGGACGATACTGAAGCTTTCTTT	CASSGDRDDTEAFF
13	NA	TRBV5-1	NA	TRBJ2-2	TGCGCCAGCAGCTTGGGTGGCACCGGGGAGCTGTTTTTT	CASSLGGTGELFF
16	TRBD1	TRBV9	NA	TRBJ2-3	TGTGCCAGCAGCGGCTACAGGGGCCCCAGCGCAGATACGCAGTATTTT	CASSGYRGPSADTQYF
14	NA	TRBV6-2/TRBV6-3	few	TRBJ2-4	TGTGCCAGCAGCCCTACAGGGTTGAAAAACATTCAGTACTTC	CASSPTGLKNIQYF
15	TRBD1	TRBV5-1	NA	TRBJ1-2	TGCGCCAGCAGCTTGGGGGACAGGGGGCATTATGGCTACACCTTC	CASSLGDRGHYGYTF
15	TRBD1	TRBV27	NA	TRBJ2-3	TGTGCCAGCAGTTTGATACAGGGGGCGACAGATACGCAGTATTTT	CASSLIQGATDTQYF
16	NA	TRBV6-2/TRBV6-3	NA	TRBJ1-5	TGTGCCAGCAGTTATGTGCGGACCGAGAGGGGTCAGCCCCAGCATTTT	CASSYVRTERGQPQHF
13	TRBD1	TRBV18	few	TRBJ1-6	TGTGCCAGCTCACCGACAGGGAATTCACCCCTCCACTTT	CASSPTGNSPLHF
14	TRBD1	TRBV6-2/TRBV6-3	NA	TRBJ2-7	TGTGCCAGCAGCCCTATGGGACAGGGGTACGAGCAGTACTTC	CASSPMGQGYEQYF
15	NA	TRBV3-1/TRBV3-2	NA	TRBJ1-1	TGTGCCAGCAGCCCCCATGGTGGCCTTGGCACTGAAGCTTTCTTT	CASSPHGGLGTEAFF
13	NA	TRBV30	NA	TRBJ2-7	TGTGCCCGCGGACCGGGACCGCGGAGCGAGCAGTACTTC	CARGPGPRSEQYF
14	NA	TRBV7-9	NA	TRBJ2-7	TGTGCCAGCAGACCAGGTTCAGACTCCTACGAGCAGTACTTC	CASRPGSDSYEQYF
15	TRBD1	TRBV6-6	NA	TRBJ1-6	TGTGCCAGCAGTTACTCCAGGGGGTTAAATTCACCCCTCCACTTT	CASSYSRGLNSPLHF
16	TRBD1	TRBV19	once	TRBJ1-6	TGTGCCAGTAGTACAATCCCGGGACAGATTGATTCACCCCTCCACTTT	CASSTIPGQIDSPLHF
14	NA	TRBV7-9	NA	TRBJ1-4	TGTGCCAGCAGCCCGACATTGGCTAATGAAAAACTGTTTTTT	CASSPTLANEKLFF
16	NA	TRBV5-1	NA	TRBJ2-3	TGCGCCAGCAGCTTGGCGTCGGGGACCTACACAGATACGCAGTATTTT	CASSLASGTYTDTQYF
14	TRBD2	TRBV11-3	NA	TRBJ2-1	TGTGCCAGCAGCTTAGGGACTAGCGGGGATGAGCAGTTCTTC	CASSLGTSGDEQFF
14	NA	TRBV6-4	NA	TRBJ1-5	TGTGCCAGCAGTGACGGAGACATTCCTCCGGCCCAGCATTTT	CASSDGDIPPAQHF
14	TRBD1	TRBV15	once	TRBJ1-2	TGTGCCACCAGCAGAGATGGGACAGGGAGGGGCTACACCTTC	CATSRDGTGRGYTF
14	NA	TRBV11-2	NA	TRBJ2-3	TGTGCCAGCAAACTTAGAGGCAACACAGATACGCAGTATTTT	CASKLRGNTDTQYF
17	TRBD1	TRBV6-7	NA	TRBJ1-2	TGTGCCAGCAGTTTCACACGGGCGGACAGGGTTAACTATGGCTACACCTTC	CASSFTRADRVNYGYTF
13	TRBD1	TRBV7-3	NA	TRBJ1-2	TGTGCCAGCAGCTATGGGACAGGGGGTGGCTACACCTTC	CASSYGTGGGYTF
17	TRBD1	TRBV15	NA	TRBJ1-4	TGTGCCACCAGCAGAGCCTTCAGGGGGAGGGCTAATGAAAAACTGTTTTTT	CATSRAFRGRANEKLFF
12	NA	TRBV6-5	once	TRBJ2-3	TGTGCCAGCAGTTACTCCGGAGATACGCAGTATTTT	CASSYSGDTQYF
13	NA	TRBV12-3/TRBV12-4	NA	TRBJ2-5	TGTGCCAGCAGTTACGGACTGCCAGAGACCCAGTACTTC	CASSYGLPETQYF
13	NA	TRBV19	NA	TRBJ1-2	TGTGCCGCCCTTGGGGGGTTCGACTATGGCTACACCTTC	CAALGGFDYGYTF
13	NA	TRBV5-6	NA	TRBJ1-2	TGTGCCAGCAGCTTGGGTAGGGACAATTGGTACACCTTC	CASSLGRDNWYTF
14	NA	TRBV6-2/TRBV6-3	NA	TRBJ1-2	TGTGCCAGCAGTTACTCCCCGACGAGTTTGGGCTACACCTTC	CASSYSPTSLGYTF
15	NA	TRBV5-1	NA	TRBJ1-4	TGCGCCAGCAGACAGGACGGAGCAACTAATGAAAAACTGTTTTTT	CASRQDGATNEKLFF
16	TRBD2	TRBV4-1	few	TRBJ2-7	TGCGCCAGCAGCCTGAGCGGGACGGAGTTTAACTACGAGCAGTACTTC	CASSLSGTEFNYEQYF
14	TRBD1	TRBV10-3	NA	TRBJ1-5	TGTGCCACAGGGGGGTACGATGGCAATCAGCCCCAGCATTTT	CATGGYDGNQPQHF
14	NA	TRBV9	NA	TRBJ1-1	TGTGCCAGCAGCGTAGACGGTAGTATCACTGAAGCTTTCTTT	CASSVDGSITEAFF
13	NA	TRBV15	few	TRBJ2-2	TGTGCCACCAGCAGAGATATAGTACGAGAGCTGTTTTTT	CATSRDIVRELFF